The clone carrying this T cell receptor (beta chain) was seen only a few times. The data derive from a study of T-cell reconstitution after alpha-beta-depleted transplantation in children. This sample's TCRbeta library carried unique molecular identifier barcodes. Each CDR3 protein gets one entry after TCRdb re-called the PCR reads with MiXCR. Of around 110,000 distinct CDR3 sequences in the sample, 10% are singletons; the top ten hold less than 45%. This TCR came from a boy aged 2 to 10 with acute lymphoblastic leukemia, due to receive a stem cell transplant. The material was PBMCs, obtained before TCRalphabeta/CD19-depleted stem cell transplant.

This CDR3 is CSARDRLGAGGPDTQYF. In DNA, the CDR3 is TGCAGTGCTAGAGACCGCCTAGGGGCGGGAGGGCCAGATACGCAGTATTTT. The V and J genes are TRBV20-1 and TRBJ2-3, with TRBD2 matching 9 bases. This CDR3 is 17 amino acids long. Germline loops: CDR1 DFQATT, CDR2 SNEGSKA (reference sequence). Losses at the gene ends were 0 bases for V and 4 bases for J; bases not matched to a gene: 11.